The clone carrying this TCR beta chain was seen a handful of times. These data originate in a study of chemoradiotherapy in HPV16-positive cancers. Measured with immunoSEQ multiplex PCR; TCRdb has only the in-frame clones, and not every one. The data contain approximately 12,000 clones, around 66% of them singletons. The clonotype originates from a human donor with HPV-associated anogenital cancer. This material was collected from a patient who underwent chemoradiotherapy.

CDR3 sequence: CASSLAGIGAFF. In DNA form, the CDR3 reads TGTGCCAGCAGCTTAGCGGGCATCGGAGCTTTCTTT. The rearrangement joins TRBV7-2 to TRBJ1-1; no clear D. The germline CDR1 and CDR2 sequences are SGHTA and FQGNSA. The CDR3 contains 12 residues. The V gene lost 0 bases and the J gene lost 10 bases, with 9 bases spanning the gap.